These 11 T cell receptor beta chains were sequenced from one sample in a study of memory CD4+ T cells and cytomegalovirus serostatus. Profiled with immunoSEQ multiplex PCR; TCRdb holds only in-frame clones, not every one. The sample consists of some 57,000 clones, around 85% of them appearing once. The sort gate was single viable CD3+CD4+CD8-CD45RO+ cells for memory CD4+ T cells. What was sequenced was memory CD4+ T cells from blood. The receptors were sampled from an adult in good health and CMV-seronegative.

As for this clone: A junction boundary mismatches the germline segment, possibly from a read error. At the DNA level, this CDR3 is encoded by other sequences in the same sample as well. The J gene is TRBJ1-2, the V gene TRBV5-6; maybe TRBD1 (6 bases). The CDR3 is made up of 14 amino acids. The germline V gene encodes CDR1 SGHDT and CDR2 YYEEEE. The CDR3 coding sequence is TGTGCCAGCAGCTTTCCCGGGACACACTACGGCTACACCTTC. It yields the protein CASSFPGTHYGYTF.

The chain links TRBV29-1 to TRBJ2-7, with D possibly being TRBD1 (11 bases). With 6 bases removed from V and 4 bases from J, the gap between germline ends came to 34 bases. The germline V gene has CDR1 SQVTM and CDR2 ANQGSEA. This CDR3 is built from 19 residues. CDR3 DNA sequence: TGCAGCGTCCAGACCCGGGACAGGGGGTTGGTAGCGGGAGGTTACGAGCAGTACTTC. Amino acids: CSVQTRDRGLVAGGYEQYF.

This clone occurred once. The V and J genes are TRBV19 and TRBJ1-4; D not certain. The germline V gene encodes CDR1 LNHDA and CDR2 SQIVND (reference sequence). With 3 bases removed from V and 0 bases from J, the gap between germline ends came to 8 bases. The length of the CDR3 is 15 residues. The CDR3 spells CASSISVATNEKLFF. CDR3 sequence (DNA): TGTGCCAGTAGTATCTCAGTTGCAACTAATGAAAAACTGTTTTTT. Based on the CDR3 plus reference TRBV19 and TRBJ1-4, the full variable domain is DGGITQSPKYLFRKEGQNVTLSCEQNLNHDAMYWYRQDPGQGLRLIYYSQIVNDFQKGDIAEGYSVSREKKESFPLTVTSAQKNPTAFYLCASSISVATNEKLFFGSGTQLSVL.

DNA of the CDR3: TGTGCCATCCTAGCAGGATTTCCAGATACGCAGTATTTT. Encoded protein: CAILAGFPDTQYF. This chain connects TRBV10-3 to TRBJ2-3; tentative D call: TRBD2 (5 bases). V lost 8 bases to trimming and J lost 4 bases, with 13 bases between them. CDR3 length equals 13 residues. The V gene's germline CDR1 is ENHRY and CDR2 SYGVKD.

CDR3 region: CASSTRRTNTDTQYF. The CDR3 DNA reads TGTGCCAGCAGCACAAGACGAACTAACACAGATACGCAGTATTTT. The rearrangement joins TRBV5-5 to TRBJ2-3; D is ambiguous. The CDR3 length is 15 residues. Trimming shortened V by 4 bases and J by 2 bases, and 14 bases separated the two germline ends. Germline loops: CDR1 SGHKS, CDR2 YYEKEE (reference sequence). Looking up the rest from reference TRBV5-5 and TRBJ2-3 gives the full variable domain: DAGVTQSPTHLIKTRGQQVTLRCSPISGHKSVSWYQQVLGQGPQFIFQYYEKEERGRGNFPDRFSARQFPNYSSELNVNALLLGDSALYLCASSTRRTNTDTQYFGPGTRLTVL.

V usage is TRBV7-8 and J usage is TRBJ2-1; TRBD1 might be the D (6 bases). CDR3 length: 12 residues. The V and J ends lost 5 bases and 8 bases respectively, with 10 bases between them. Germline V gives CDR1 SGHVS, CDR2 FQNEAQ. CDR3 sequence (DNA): TGTGCCAGCAGCACCCAGGGGTATGAGCAGTTCTTC. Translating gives CASSTQGYEQFF.

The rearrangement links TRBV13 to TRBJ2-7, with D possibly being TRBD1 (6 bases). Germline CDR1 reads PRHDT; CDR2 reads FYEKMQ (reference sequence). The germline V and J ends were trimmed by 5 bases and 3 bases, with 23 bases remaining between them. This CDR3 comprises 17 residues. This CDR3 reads CASSKGFLTGNDYEQYF. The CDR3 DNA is TGTGCCAGCAGCAAAGGTTTCCTCACAGGGAATGACTACGAGCAGTACTTC.

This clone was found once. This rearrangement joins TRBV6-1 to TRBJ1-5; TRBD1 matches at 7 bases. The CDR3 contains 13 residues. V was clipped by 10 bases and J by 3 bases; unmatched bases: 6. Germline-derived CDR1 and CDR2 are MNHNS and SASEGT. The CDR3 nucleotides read TGTGCCACCCAGGGACAGCCCAATCAGCCCCAGCATTTT. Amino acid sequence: CATQGQPNQPQHF.

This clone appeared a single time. The CDR3 DNA reads TGTGCCAGCAGTTATAAGCGGGAAGGCTACGAGCAGTACTTC. It is translated as CASSYKREGYEQYF. V and J are TRBV27 and TRBJ2-7, with TRBD2 matching over 7 bases. This CDR3 has 14 amino acids. Germline assignment: CDR1 MNHEY and CDR2 SMNVEV (reference sequence). Trimming took 4 bases from V and 3 from J; bases not matched to a gene: 6.

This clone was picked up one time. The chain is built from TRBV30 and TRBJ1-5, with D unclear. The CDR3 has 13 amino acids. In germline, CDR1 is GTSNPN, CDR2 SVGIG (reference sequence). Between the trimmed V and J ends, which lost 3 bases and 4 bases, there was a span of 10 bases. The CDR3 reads CAWSGLGNQPQHF. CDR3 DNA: TGTGCCTGGAGCGGACTTGGAAATCAGCCCCAGCATTTT.

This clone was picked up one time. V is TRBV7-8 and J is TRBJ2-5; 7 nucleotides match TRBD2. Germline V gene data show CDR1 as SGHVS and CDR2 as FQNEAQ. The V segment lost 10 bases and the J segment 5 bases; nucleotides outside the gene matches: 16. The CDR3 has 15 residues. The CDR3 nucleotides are TGTGCCACCACCCGGTCGGGGGGAGAGGCCGAGACCCAGTACTTC. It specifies CATTRSGGEAETQYF.